This T cell receptor (beta chain) is from a study of CD8 T cells in ankylosing spondylitis. The CDR3 runs to 14 residues. Trimming stripped 2 bases from V and 8 bases from J, with 16 bases between. CDR1 is DFQATT, CDR2 SNEGSKA, per germline (reference sequence). Points on this clonotype: Antigen: not known.

The study's findings and limits: As reported, disease-linked clones showed significant enrichment in matched ankylosing spondylitis synovial fluid. Peripheral blood held disease-linked clones only at relatively low frequency, and these were CD8+. About 8 highly homologous variants made up a TCR beta motif that seemed to typify ankylosing spondylitis blood. Past studies reported some motif variants in reactive arthritis synovial fluid and blood.

Quantitative barcoded 5'-RACE was used to prepare TCR beta libraries. TCRdb used MiXCR to reprocess the 5' RACE reads, holding one entry per CDR3 protein. In the table there are some 85,000 distinct CDR3 sequences, about 8.3% of which are singletons. The sequence derives from a male donor with ankylosing spondylitis. The V gene is TRBV20-1, the J gene TRBJ2-1; D is possibly TRBD2 (6 bases). The sample consisted of blood, either unsorted or a sorted T cell fraction (not recorded which). The CDR3 sequence is CSARWDSGVYEQFF. The CDR3 region has the DNA TGCAGTGCTAGATGGGACTCCGGAGTCTATGAGCAGTTCTTC.